This T cell receptor (beta chain) is drawn from a study of early T cells in non-severe SARS-CoV-2 infection (dated by TCRdb to 2020 to 2023). Background for the entire study: Bulk RNA from unsorted whole blood was used for TCR sequencing, so alpha and beta chains could not be paired.

The research as a whole found: Matching against VDJdb was skewed toward anti-spike CD8 responses, likely underestimated virus-specific expansions, and missed private and CD4 specificities.

The study was a case-control design nested within a healthcare worker cohort in London, UK, with weekly nasopharyngeal swab PCR tests and blood sampling. Healthcare workers were recruited between 23 and 31 March 2020, during the week of the UK lockdown, and were followed weekly for up to roughly 15 weeks. In the case of this clonotype: The target of this receptor is not known. No much larger clone is present one base from it, and per-base qualities are unavailable.

The library was prepared using 5' RACE. Sequencer: NextSeq 500. In the TCR library protocol, unique molecular identifiers were attached to individual cDNA molecules to correct for PCR bias and sequencing error. Sequencing covered both TCR alpha and beta chains, and within each sample the abundances of alpha and beta sequences were tightly co-correlated. In the original analysis: V gene, J gene and CDR3 annotation of TCR sequences was performed with Decombinator V4. Expanded TCRs were defined as changing significantly between any two time points under a Poisson model with p below 0.0001. Abundances of TCRs were expressed as counts per million after normalisation to the total number of TCRs sequenced in each sample. TRAV1-2 paired with TRAJ12, TRAJ20 or TRAJ33 defined MAIT TCRs, while TRAV10 paired with TRAJ18 defined iNKT TCRs. A search of VDJdb, accessed on 1 November 2021, was run for TCRs annotated to CMV, EBV and SARS-CoV-2, with TCRs annotated for multiple antigens excluded. TCRdb redid the processing of the public reads, applying fastp at Q25 and MiXCR, and retained in-frame beta chains. Merged by CDR3 protein, the rows form single entries marked with the most common genes and DNA. These V and J calls are TCRdb output, not the study's own analysis. Within this sample are 25,000 to 35,000 distinct CDR3 sequences, with around 6% of them counted one time only. The ten most abundant clones make up 34% of the sample.

The CDR3, from cysteine to phenylalanine, totals 15 residues. Only CDR3 DNA remains: 45 bases, in frame from the first base. Trimming costs V 0 bases and J 0 bases, and their ends lie 7 bases apart. CDR1 and CDR2 are drawn from the germline V gene: LGHNT, FRNRAP. This material consisted of whole blood, taken at baseline. This clonotype was sampled from an adult who was a healthcare worker with PCR-confirmed SARS-CoV-2 infection or an uninfected control (not recorded which). Rearrangement joined TRBV12-5 to TRBJ2-3, with no D gene named confidently. In nucleotides, the sequence is TGTGCTAGTGGTTTGGTGGCCTATAGCACAGATACGCAGTATTTT. Its protein is CASGLVAYSTDTQYF.